This T cell receptor beta chain is from a study of tumor and adjacent non-tumor tissue in lung cancer. Findings and caveats of the study: TCR diversity was significantly greater in tumor than normal lung tissue. Higher tumor TCR diversity was associated with shorter survival.

The template was RNA from unsorted bulk tissue. The V gene's germline CDR1 is MDHEN and CDR2 SYDVKM. The CDR3 is 15 amino acids. TCRbeta libraries were built with three rounds of nested PCR, modified from ARM-PCR. TCRdb re-derived calls from the multiplex PCR reads in MiXCR, one entry per CDR3 protein. The sample carries about 120,000 distinct CDR3 sequences, under 90% recorded once. Points on this clonotype: Its specificity is unknown. Compared with germline, one end of the junction differs, possibly owing to a read error.

The sample consisted of lung tumor tissue. The clonotype was recovered from a man between 65 and 85 years old with non-small cell lung cancer. The chain employs TRBV28 and TRBJ2-7, with TRBD1 matching over 7 bases. This chain's CDR3 is CASSVPGQGVHEQCF. CDR3 bases: TGTGCCAGCAGCGTTCCGGGGCAGGGGGTCCACGAGCAGTGCTTC.